Listed here are 7 T cell receptor beta chains from one sample, sequenced in a study of T-cell memory formation after mild COVID-19 (TCRdb year 2021). The library was produced with 5' RACE. For sequencing, an Illumina NovaSeq 6000 was employed. TCRdb's own reprocessing of the public reads used fastp at Q25 and MiXCR and kept productive beta chains. CDR3 protein sequences are deduplicated, and each keeps its most common genes and DNA. In this sample the table shows hundreds of thousands of distinct CDR3 sequences, about 20% of which occur a single time. Of the sample, under 8.5% falls within the top ten clones. The sequenced sample consisted of PBMCs or a T cell subset sorted from them (not recorded which). These receptors originate from an adult woman who had mild COVID-19 (a few samples of this study predate the infection). The sample titles of this study are shuffled in the database, so cell type and time point are left out; the donor was told from shared clones.

The rearrangement joins TRBV12-3 or TRBV12-4 to TRBJ2-3; 9 positions match TRBD1. The length of the CDR3 is 16 residues. V dropped 6 bases and J dropped 0; count of bases not matched to a gene: 7. The DNA for the CDR3 is TGTGCCAGCAGCTTCCGGACAGGGGACAGCACAGATACGCAGTATTTT. Translated, it gives CASSFRTGDSTDTQYF.

As concerns this clonotype: At one end the junction does not follow the germline gene, possibly because of a read error. The chain joins TRBV11-2 to TRBJ2-7; tentatively, D is TRBD2 (6 bases). Germline loops: CDR1 SGHAT, CDR2 FQNNGV. The CDR3 is 11 amino acids. The CDR3 nucleotides are TGTGCCAGCAGCCCCACCCGGGAGCTGTACTTC. It translates to CASSPTRELYF.

This clonotype has just a few counts. The CDR3 loop is CASSPLGQEGEKLFF. CDR3 DNA: TGCGCCAGCAGCCCCCTGGGACAAGAAGGTGAAAAACTGTTTTTT. The chain uses TRBV5-1 and TRBJ1-4; D might be TRBD1 (6 bases). The germline V and J ends were trimmed by 4 bases and 7 bases, with 17 bases remaining between them. Germline lookup yields CDR1 SGHRS and CDR2 YFSETQ. The CDR3 loop spans 15 amino acids.

The chain carries TRBV6-6 and TRBJ1-2; D is undetermined. Germline-derived CDR1 and CDR2 are MNHNY and SVGAGI (reference sequence). Trimming shortened V by 6 bases and J by 2 bases, and 19 bases separated the two germline ends. CDR3 length: 16 amino acids. The CDR3 region has the DNA TGTGCCAGCAGCTCCTTGGGTTACACCGGCAACTATGGCTACACCTTC. It specifies CASSSLGYTGNYGYTF.

This clonotype was recorded many times. The chain uses TRBV7-6 and TRBJ2-2; D possibly corresponds to TRBD2 (6 bases). V gave up 5 bases and J gave up 7 bases, with 11 bases separating them. Germline CDR1 SGHVS, CDR2 FNYEAQ. The CDR3 is 13 amino acids. CDR3 residues: CASSVLALGELFF. The CDR3 DNA follows: TGTGCCAGCAGCGTACTAGCTCTCGGGGAGCTGTTTTTT.

This clonotype was seen a few times. The CDR3 DNA is TGTGCCAGCAGTGCCGACAGGGGGAGCACAGATACGCAGTATTTT. Encoded protein: CASSADRGSTDTQYF. The gene calls are TRBV2 and TRBJ2-3; 9 bases fit TRBD1. CDR1 and CDR2 from the germline V gene are SNHLY and FYNNEI. The junction had 2 bases not matched to a gene; V was cut back by 4 bases and J by 0 bases. The length of the CDR3 is 15 residues.

This clonotype has only a few counts. The J gene is TRBJ2-7, the V gene TRBV4-1; maybe TRBD1 (5 bases). Germline CDR1 MGHRA, CDR2 YSYEKL. The V end was cut by 0 bases, the J end by 7 bases, with 19 bases between. CDR3 length: 16 amino acids. Written as DNA, the CDR3 is TGCGCCAGCAGCCAAGATTCAACAGGAGAGGTCCGGGAGCAGTACTTC. Encoded protein: CASSQDSTGEVREQYF.